These 24 T cell receptor beta chains originate from one sample sequenced in a study of regulatory T cells in long-lasting Graves disease. Indicated time point: newly diagnosed GD, antithyroid drugs for less than 3 months. From RNA extracted from PBMCs, the TCR library was made. For TCR beta, libraries came from iRepertoire HTBI primers and Arm-PCR of CDR3 regions. From the multiplex PCR reads, TCRdb called clonotypes with MiXCR, one entry per CDR3 protein. The sample includes hundreds of thousands of distinct CDR3 sequences, around 15% of them seen just once. The sequencing used peripheral blood mononuclear cells (PBMCs), collected at new diagnosis, from a patient treated with antithyroid drugs. These receptors all stem from a female donor with Graves disease.

The V call is TRBV9, the J call TRBJ2-1; either TRBD1 or TRBD2 may fit D (6 bases each). CDR1 and CDR2 (germline): SGDLS, YYNGEE. Trimming removed 0 bases at V and 3 bases at J, with 10 bases between. The CDR3 extends over 15 amino acids. This CDR3 is CASSVVGGSYNEQFF. The CDR3 DNA reads TGTGCCAGCAGCGTAGTCGGGGGCAGCTACAATGAGCAGTTCTTC.

This clonotype appeared many times. The rearrangement joins TRBV7-6 to TRBJ2-7, with TRBD2 matching 8 bases. This CDR3 comprises 16 residues. The J segment lost 2 bases and the V segment lost 5 bases, leaving 11 bases of the junction unmatched. CDR1 is SGHVS and CDR2 is FNYEAQ in the germline V gene. In nucleotides, the CDR3 is TGTGCCAGCAGCGACTTTACTAGCGGAGACACCTACGAGCAGTACTTC. This translates into CASSDFTSGDTYEQYF.

This sequence joins TRBV29-1 and TRBJ2-5; 14 bases agree with TRBD2. The CDR3 spans 15 residues. CDR1 SQVTM and CDR2 ANQGSEA come from the germline V gene. J lost 5 bases, V lost 7 bases, and 9 bases had no gene match. This CDR3 is CSGGLAGVLDETQYF. CDR3 in DNA: TGCAGCGGGGGACTAGCGGGAGTGCTCGACGAGACCCAGTACTTC. Looking up the rest from reference TRBV29-1 and TRBJ2-5 gives the full variable domain: SAVISQKPSRDICQRGTSLTIQCQVDSQVTMMFWYRQQPGQSLTLIATANQGSEATYESGFVIDKFPISRPNLTFSTLTVSNMSPEDSSIYLCSGGLAGVLDETQYFGPGTRLLVL.

The CDR3: CASSFTGGVTGELFF. The CDR3 nucleotides read TGTGCCAGCAGTTTTACAGGGGGCGTAACCGGGGAGCTGTTTTTT. The chain carries TRBV7-9 and TRBJ2-2; 9 nucleotides agree with TRBD1. From germline, CDR1 is SEHNR and CDR2 FQNEAQ (reference sequence). V was pared by 6 bases and J by 5 bases, with 7 bases of the junction left unmatched. The CDR3 consists of 15 residues.

This clonotype has ten or more counts. The chain is built from TRBV3-1 and TRBJ2-7; a weak D match, TRBD1 (5 bases). Trimming shortened V by 1 base and J by 4 bases, and 11 bases separated the two germline ends. CDR1 LGHDT and CDR2 YNNKEL come from the germline V gene (reference sequence). The CDR3 runs 14 residues. The CDR3 nucleotides are TGTGCCAGCAGCCAAGGAACAGGTTGGTACGAGCAGTACTTC. Its translation is CASSQGTGWYEQYF.

This clonotype has a count of ten or more. The chain couples TRBV6-1 to TRBJ2-5, with TRBD2 matching over 11 bases. The germline V gene encodes CDR1 MNHNS and CDR2 SASEGT. Losses at the gene ends were 6 bases for V and 1 base for J; bases not matched to a gene: 10. This CDR3 has 17 amino acids. The CDR3 here is CASRPPGLADSQETQYF. CDR3 bases: TGTGCCAGCAGACCCCCGGGACTAGCGGACAGCCAAGAGACCCAGTACTTC.

V gene TRBV4-2 combines with J gene TRBJ2-3; D may be TRBD2 (6 bases). The germline CDR1 and CDR2 sequences are LGHNA and YNFKEQ. V dropped 6 bases and J dropped 4 bases, with 17 bases sitting between them. The CDR3 runs to 15 residues. In nucleotides, the CDR3 is TGTGCCAGCAGTGGGACTCATAGTGTCGCAGATACGCAGTATTTT. It is translated as CASSGTHSVADTQYF.

This clonotype was seen many times. The V gene is TRBV2, the J gene TRBJ1-1; possible D gene TRBD1, 6 bases. The V gene's germline CDR1 is SNHLY and CDR2 FYNNEI. Trimming left V 5 bases short and J 7 bases short, with 14 bases between. The CDR3 sequence is 13 residues long. Written as DNA, the CDR3 is TGTGCCAGCAGTTCGGTGAGGGGGAGTGAAGCTTTCTTT. Residues: CASSSVRGSEAFF.

The sample holds a few counts of this clonotype. The chain has TRBV4-1 and TRBJ2-1, with TRBD2 matching 11 bases. V trimming: 1 base; J trimming: 7 bases; junction bases outside the gene matches: 9. CDR1 is MGHRA and CDR2 is YSYEKL in the germline V gene. CDR3 length equals 17 residues. CDR3 in amino acids: CASSQVLRLAGPNEQFF. The CDR3 DNA is TGCGCCAGCAGCCAAGTTTTGAGACTAGCGGGACCAAATGAGCAGTTCTTC.

To note about this clonotype: A far larger clone is one base from this, pointing to a likely read error. The chain employs TRBV6-2 or TRBV6-3 and TRBJ2-5; TRBD1 might be the D (6 bases). The CDR3 sequence is 14 residues long. The V gene's germline CDR1 is MNHEY and CDR2 SVGEGT. The CDR3 DNA reads TGTACCAGCAGTGGGGGCCAAATCCAAGAGACCCAGTACTTC. Translating it yields CTSSGGQIQETQYF.

This clonotype was detected many times. The chain couples TRBV7-2 to TRBJ2-1, with a possible D match to TRBD2 (5 bases). V lost 1 base to trimming and J lost 4 bases, with 14 bases between them. Germline V gene sequence: CDR1 SGHTA, CDR2 FQGNSA. The CDR3 covers 16 residues. The DNA of the CDR3 is TGTGCCAGCAGCTTAGAGGCGATAGCGCCATACAATGAGCAGTTCTTC. This encodes CASSLEAIAPYNEQFF.

This clonotype was detected many times. The chain has TRBV11-2 and TRBJ1-6, with D perhaps matching TRBD1 (6 bases). The germline V gene has CDR1 SGHAT and CDR2 FQNNGV. CDR3 length: 18 residues. Trimming shortened V by 0 bases and J by 0 bases, and 12 bases separated the two germline ends. CDR3 bases: TGTGCCAGCAGCTTAGACGGTTACAGGGCCTCCTATAATTCACCCCTCCACTTT. It specifies CASSLDGYRASYNSPLHF. The full variable domain, in which reference TRBV11-2 and TRBJ1-6 provide the parts outside the CDR3, is EAGVAQSPRYKIIEKRQSVAFWCNPISGHATLYWYQQILGQGPKLLIQFQNNGVVDDSQLPKDRFSAERLKGVDSTLKIQPAKLEDSAVYLCASSLDGYRASYNSPLHFGNGTRLTVT.

This clonotype was seen repeatedly, ten times or more. The chain couples TRBV12-3 or TRBV12-4 to TRBJ1-2; D gene ambiguous. The CDR3 extends over 11 amino acids. V gave up 2 bases and J gave up 7 bases, with 5 bases separating them. The CDR3 sequence: CASSLTVGYTF. The CDR3, as DNA: TGTGCCAGCAGTTTAACAGTTGGCTACACCTTC.

In its sample, this clonotype was seen many times. The chain uses TRBV10-3 and TRBJ1-1, with D possibly being TRBD1 (5 bases). CDR1 is ENHRY and CDR2 is SYGVKD in the germline V gene. V was trimmed by 4 bases and J by 0 bases, leaving 6 bases between them. This CDR3 region has 13 residues. The CDR3 loop reads CAISGDVNTEAFF. The DNA of the CDR3 is TGTGCCATCAGTGGGGACGTGAACACTGAAGCTTTCTTT.

The chain is built from TRBV3-1 and TRBJ1-1; D perhaps matches TRBD1 (6 bases). Trimming took 0 bases from V and 4 from J, leaving 24 bases between them. The CDR3 runs to 19 residues. Germline V gene sequence: CDR1 LGHDT, CDR2 YNNKEL (reference sequence). The CDR3 DNA reads as TGTGCCAGCAGCCAAGAGGGGCTTTTTTCGGGGGCGCTGAGCACTGAAGCTTTCTTT. Its translation: CASSQEGLFSGALSTEAFF.

This clonotype was picked up many times. Here the CDR3 DNA reads TGTGCCAGCAGCCAGACCCGGATCCGCGGGGAGACCCAGTACTTC. Encoded protein: CASSQTRIRGETQYF. The V call is TRBV4-2, the J call TRBJ2-5; tentatively, D is TRBD2 (5 bases). The V and J ends lost 3 bases and 5 bases respectively, with 16 bases between them. The CDR3 loop spans 15 amino acids. Germline CDR1 reads LGHNA; CDR2 reads YNFKEQ.

This clonotype has ten or more counts. The chain links TRBV7-2 to TRBJ2-7, with TRBD2 matching over 11 bases. CDR1 and CDR2 from the germline V gene are SGHTA and FQGNSA. The CDR3 spans 19 residues. Trimming took 3 bases from V and 6 from J; bases not matched to a gene: 19. The CDR3 reads CASSFRPDIAGGPPFEQYF. The CDR3 nucleotides read TGTGCCAGCAGCTTCCGACCGGACATAGCGGGAGGGCCACCTTTCGAGCAGTACTTC.

In this sample, this clonotype turned up many times. The chain recombines TRBV4-3 with TRBJ2-7, with unresolved D. Trimming stripped 0 bases from V and 0 bases from J, with 15 bases between. This CDR3 has 17 residues. Germline V gene data show CDR1 as LGHNA and CDR2 as YSLEER. CDR3 amino acids: CASSQDLWSRSSYEQYF. CDR3 nucleotide sequence: TGCGCCAGCAGCCAAGATCTTTGGTCCAGGAGCTCCTACGAGCAGTACTTC.

This clonotype was counted many times. The chain joins TRBV18 to TRBJ2-3, with unresolved D. Deletions cut 0 bases from V and 0 bases from J, with 7 bases between. Germline CDR1 and CDR2: KGHSH and LQKENI. CDR3 length equals 15 residues. The CDR3 loop is CASSPPGISTDTQYF. The CDR3 DNA follows: TGTGCCAGCTCACCACCAGGGATAAGCACAGATACGCAGTATTTT.

The table lists this clonotype with many counts. The genes are TRBV11-2 and TRBJ2-3; D possibly corresponds to TRBD2 (5 bases). Trimming pared 3 bases from V and 0 bases from J, leaving 10 bases between. CDR1 SGHAT and CDR2 FQNNGV come from the germline V gene. This CDR3 comprises 15 residues. The CDR3 bases are TGTGCCAGCAGCTTTGGGAGACCGAGCACAGATACGCAGTATTTT. It codes for CASSFGRPSTDTQYF.

The sample holds many counts of this clonotype. The chain has TRBV14 and TRBJ2-1; D not certain. Germline lookup yields CDR1 SGHDN and CDR2 FVKESK. The ends were cut back, 2 bases at V and 9 bases at J, with 11 bases in the middle. This CDR3 is built from 13 residues. CDR3 in amino acids: CASSQSPAREQFF. The CDR3 DNA is TGTGCCAGCAGCCAATCACCAGCCCGTGAGCAGTTCTTC.

This clonotype showed up many times. The chain is built from TRBV30 and TRBJ1-5; D is possibly TRBD1 (5 bases). Germline loops: CDR1 GTSNPN, CDR2 SVGIG (reference sequence). The CDR3 loop spans 13 amino acids. The V gene lost 5 bases and the J gene lost 4 bases, with 12 bases spanning the gap. The CDR3 sequence is CAWGPGLNQPQHF. As DNA, the CDR3 is TGTGCCTGGGGCCCGGGACTAAATCAGCCCCAGCATTTT.

This clonotype was counted many times. The V gene is TRBV7-2, the J gene TRBJ2-7; D perhaps matches TRBD2 (5 bases). This CDR3 spans 15 amino acids. The V end lost 3 bases, the J end lost 4 bases, and 16 bases lay between the germline ends. Germline V gives CDR1 SGHTA, CDR2 FQGNSA. CDR3 in DNA: TGTGCCAGCAGCTTGCTGAGGGCAGGACCTTACGAGCAGTACTTC. Amino acid sequence: CASSLLRAGPYEQYF.

The table lists this clonotype with a few counts. This chain links TRBV7-9 with TRBJ2-3; 9 nucleotides match TRBD1. Germline CDR1 is SEHNR and CDR2 is FQNEAQ (reference sequence). The CDR3 covers 18 residues. With V trimmed by 4 bases and J by 4 bases, 15 bases remained unmatched. CDR3 DNA: TGTGCCAGCAGCTCCATACTAGGGGACAGGGAGCAGTCAGATACGCAGTATTTT. Protein: CASSSILGDREQSDTQYF.